Shown below are 17 T cell receptor beta chains from a single sample sequenced in a study of tumor-infiltrating lymphocytes in primary liver carcinoma. Priming with a constant-region primer yielded TCR beta cDNA from approximately 500 ng total RNA. A slightly modified ARM-PCR protocol with three nested multiplex PCR rounds produced these TCR beta libraries. TRBV1-TRBV30 forward primers and a C-beta reverse primer were used in the first two PCR rounds, which each ran for about 10 cycles. From the multiplex PCR reads, TCRdb called clonotypes with MiXCR, one entry per CDR3 protein. The repertoire includes 330,000 or so distinct CDR3 sequences, around three fifths of them detected once, and 5.5% to 7% sits in the top ten. Extraction also yielded germline DNA, while blood RNA was obtained from unsorted whole blood. Sequencing was done on a sample of peripheral blood. All receptors derive from a man in his forties with primary liver carcinoma and hepatitis B virus infection.

This chain connects TRBV30 to TRBJ2-5; tentatively, D is TRBD1 (6 bases). Trimming removed 4 bases at V and 4 bases at J, with 10 bases between. CDR3 length: 12 amino acids. CDR1 and CDR2 (germline): GTSNPN, SVGIG (reference sequence). CDR3 sequence: CAWMGAGETQYF. DNA of the CDR3: TGTGCCTGGATGGGGGCTGGAGAGACCCAGTACTTC.

Concerning this clonotype: Given a much more abundant clone one base away, this may be a read error. The J gene is TRBJ1-5, the V gene TRBV6-1; no firm D call. Germline V lookup: CDR1 MNHNS, CDR2 SASEGT. The CDR3 covers 13 residues. The CDR3 sequence: CAGSSGPLQPQHF. The CDR3 DNA sequence: TGTGCCGGCAGTTCGGGCCCTTTACAGCCCCAGCATTTT.

This clonotype was picked up many times. This chain uses TRBV6-6 with TRBJ1-1; the D gene is possibly TRBD1 (5 bases). V was cut by 7 bases and J by 4 bases, with 7 bases left in between. The CDR3 is made up of 11 amino acids. Germline V gene sequence: CDR1 MNHNY, CDR2 SVGAGI (reference sequence). In nucleotides, the CDR3 is TGTGCCAGCAAGGGGAGCACTGAAGCTTTCTTT. It yields the protein CASKGSTEAFF.

Regarding this clonotype: A read error may produce the germline difference seen at one junction end. V and J are TRBV29-1 and TRBJ2-7; perhaps TRBD1 as D (8 bases). The CDR3 spans 13 residues. Germline V CDR1 and CDR2: SQVTM, ANQGSEA. The CDR3 protein is CSVSATGDYKQYF. In nucleotides, the CDR3 is TGCAGCGTGTCCGCGACAGGGGACTACAAGCAGTATTTC.

For the CDR3, the DNA is TGTGCCAGCAGCTTGACAGGGGCTGGCTATGGCTACACCTTC. The encoded protein is CASSLTGAGYGYTF. The chain carries TRBV7-9 and TRBJ1-2; 8 bases agree with TRBD1. Losses at the gene ends were 3 bases for V and 4 bases for J; bases not matched to a gene: 4. This CDR3 comprises 14 residues. Germline V lookup: CDR1 SEHNR, CDR2 FQNEAQ (reference sequence).

A word on this clonotype: Sequence at one end of the junction differs from germline and may be a read error. The CDR3 nucleotides read TGTGTCAGCAGCCCTCTACTAGCGATGCAGGATGAGCAGTTCTTC. It encodes CVSSPLLAMQDEQFF. The chain joins TRBV11-2 to TRBJ2-1; TRBD2 matches at 7 bases. The length of the CDR3 is 15 residues. Germline CDR1 SGHAT, CDR2 FQNNGV.

In the case of this clonotype: Just one base apart from a much larger clone, this may be a read error. In this CDR3 the conserved last residue, phenylalanine or tryptophan, is missing, so a read error is likely. This chain uses TRBV6-2 or TRBV6-3 with TRBJ1-2, with D uncertain. Germline CDR1 reads MNHEY; CDR2 reads SVGEGT. The CDR3 runs 13 residues. V lost 5 bases, J lost 2 bases, and 9 bases lay in between. DNA for the CDR3: TGTGCCAGCAGTCGCCGAGGGAACTATGGCTACACCTTA. Protein sequence: CASSRRGNYGYTL.

On this clonotype itself: A much larger clone differs from this one at a single base, so this may be a read error. The chain joins TRBV6-5 to TRBJ2-7, with unresolved D. CDR3 length: 16 amino acids. CDR1 MNHEY and CDR2 SVGAGI come from the germline V gene. The V gene lost 4 bases and the J gene lost 2 bases, with 18 bases spanning the gap. The CDR3 sequence: CASSWTKQCHPYEQYF. CDR3 sequence (DNA): TGTGCCAGCAGTTGGACCAAGCAGTGTCATCCCTACGAGCAGTACTTC.

As to this clonotype: This clone may be a read error of a much larger clone one base away. This chain links TRBV29-1 with TRBJ2-3; 7 nucleotides align to TRBD2. V lost 8 bases to trimming and J lost 5 bases; unmatched junction nucleotides: 16. Germline V CDR1 and CDR2: SQVTM, ANQGSEA. CDR3 length: 15 residues. Here the CDR3 DNA reads TGCAGCCCTTTGCTGGATGGGAGGGACTTAGATACGCAGTATTTT. This encodes CSPLLDGRDLDTQYF.

Remarks on this clonotype: The junction departs from the called germline gene at one end, perhaps through a read error. This chain uses TRBV11-2 with TRBJ2-2; no clear D. Germline values: CDR1 SGHAT, CDR2 FQNNGV. The CDR3 length is 15 residues. CDR3 in amino acids: CARSSHGVDTGELFF. CDR3 DNA sequence: TGTGCCAGAAGCTCCCATGGGGTTGACACCGGGGAGCTGTTTTTT.

This clonotype was found once. A much larger clonotype is one base distant, so this may be a read error. The chain links TRBV6-5 to TRBJ2-1, with D unclear. The CDR3 extends over 15 amino acids. Per the germline V gene, CDR1 is MNHEY and CDR2 is SVGAGI. V was trimmed by 4 bases and J by 0 bases, leaving 10 bases between them. The CDR3 here is CASSLVVNSYNEQFF. CDR3 sequence (DNA): TGTGCCAGCAGTTTGGTGGTAAACTCCTACAATGAGCAGTTCTTC.

The CDR3 nucleotides read TGTGCCAGCAGCTTGGTGGCTAGCTACAGAACCTACAATGAGCAGTTCTTC. Protein: CASSLVASYRTYNEQFF. V usage is TRBV11-2 and J usage is TRBJ2-1; tentatively, D is TRBD2 (5 bases). Germline CDR1 reads SGHAT; CDR2 reads FQNNGV. Trimming left V 3 bases short and J 2 bases short, with 17 bases between. The length of the CDR3 is 17 residues. Drawing the rest from reference TRBV11-2 and TRBJ2-1, the complete variable domain is EAGVAQSPRYKIIEKRQSVAFWCNPISGHATLYWYQQILGQGPKLLIQFQNNGVVDDSQLPKDRFSAERLKGVDSTLKIQPAKLEDSAVYLCASSLVASYRTYNEQFFGPGTRLTVL.

Details on this clonotype: This clone may be a read error of a much larger clone one base away. The gene calls are TRBV29-1 and TRBJ1-1, with TRBD1 matching 10 bases. The CDR3 extends over 13 amino acids. The germline CDR1 and CDR2 sequences are SQVTM and ANQGSEA. The CDR3 region has the DNA TGCAGCGTCGCGACAGGGGGCGGCACTGAAGCTCTCTTT. Translation: CSVATGGGTEALF. The complete variable domain, with remaining parts taken from reference TRBV29-1 and TRBJ1-1, reads SAVISQKPSRDICQRGTSLTIQCQVDSQVTMMFWYRQQPGQSLTLIATANQGSEATYESGFVIDKFPISRPNLTFSTLTVSNMSPEDSSIYLCSVATGGGTEALFGQGTRLTVV.

This clonotype was picked up many times. This chain connects TRBV6-5 to TRBJ2-2, with D tentatively TRBD2 (5 bases). This CDR3 comprises 20 residues. Trimming removed 6 bases from V and 0 bases from J, with 26 bases in between. Germline V CDR1 and CDR2: MNHEY, SVGAGI. The CDR3 region has the DNA TGTGCCAGCAGGAAACTAGTGTCCGATTGGTGGGGATCGAACACCGGGGAGCTGTTTTTT. As protein: CASRKLVSDWWGSNTGELFF.

Details on this clonotype: A read error may be the cause here, since a much bigger clone is one base away. The chain has TRBV4-2 and TRBJ2-1, with 12 bases fitting TRBD2. The CDR3 sequence is 19 residues long. Germline loops: CDR1 LGHNA, CDR2 YNFKEQ. The CDR3 region has the DNA TGTGCCATCAGCCAAGCGAATGGACTAGCGGGAAACCGGCACAATGAGCAGTTCTTC. Protein product: CAISQANGLAGNRHNEQFF.

With regard to this clonotype: At one boundary the junction diverges from the germline segment, which might be a read error. The chain links TRBV5-6 to TRBJ2-6; TRBD1 agrees at 8 bases. The CDR3 is made up of 18 amino acids. The germline V gene has CDR1 SGHDT and CDR2 YYEEEE. CDR3 residues: CASSSWTGWLSWANFLTF. CDR3 in DNA: TGTGCCAGCAGCTCGTGGACAGGGTGGCTTTCTTGGGCCAACTTCCTGACTTTC.

In the case of this clonotype: A much larger clonotype is one base distant, so this may be a read error. The J gene is TRBJ2-7, the V gene TRBV4-1; tentative D call: TRBD2 (6 bases). CDR3 size: 16 residues. Germline V gene lookup returns CDR1 MGHRA and CDR2 YSYEKL. Trimming cost V 1 base and J 0 bases, with 13 bases left between them. The chain's CDR3 is CASSQVGRGGSYEQYF. DNA for the CDR3: TGCGCCAGCAGCCAAGTCGGGCGGGGAGGCTCCTACGAGCAGTACTTC.